This T cell receptor (beta chain) derives from a study of T-cell reconstitution after alpha-beta-depleted transplantation in children. General observations from the study: Surviving recipient T cells and intrathymic progenitors accounted for some patients' high TCRbeta diversity at day 60.

As concerns this clonotype: What it binds is unknown.

A TCRbeta library incorporating unique molecular identifiers was prepared. TCRdb used MiXCR to reprocess the PCR reads, holding one entry per CDR3 protein. The sample lists around 580,000 distinct CDR3 sequences, roughly 24% seen once, with roughly 14% in the top ten. The CDR3 has 16 amino acids. Germline loops: CDR1 SGHTA, CDR2 FQGNSA. The V end was cut by 0 bases, the J end by 9 bases, with 18 bases between. This sequence joins TRBV7-2 and TRBJ2-1; tentatively, D is TRBD1 or TRBD2 (6 bases each). The sequence derives from a boy under three years old who had a stem cell transplant for acute myeloid leukemia, so the T cells may come from the graft donor. The sequencing here drew on PBMCs, mostly from graft donor cells, taken 360 days after TCRalphabeta/CD19-depleted stem cell transplant. CDR3 in DNA: TGTGCCAGCAGCTTAGCTAAAGGCCGGGGGCAGAGTGAGCAGTTCTTC. Translated, it gives CASSLAKGRGQSEQFF.